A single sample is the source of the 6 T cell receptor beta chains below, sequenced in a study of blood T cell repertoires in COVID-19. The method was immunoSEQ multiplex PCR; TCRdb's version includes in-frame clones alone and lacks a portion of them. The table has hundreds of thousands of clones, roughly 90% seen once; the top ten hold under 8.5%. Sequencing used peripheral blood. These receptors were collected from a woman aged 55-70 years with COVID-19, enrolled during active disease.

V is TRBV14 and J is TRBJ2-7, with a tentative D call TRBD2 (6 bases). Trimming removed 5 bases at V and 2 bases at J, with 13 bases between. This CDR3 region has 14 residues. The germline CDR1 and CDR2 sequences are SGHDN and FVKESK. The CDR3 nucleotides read TGTGCCAGCAGCTACCCGGGGGTAACCTACGAGCAGTACTTC. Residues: CASSYPGVTYEQYF.

CDR3 sequence reads: CASSPVGGGEETQYF. The CDR3, as DNA: TGTGCCAGCAGCCCAGTGGGGGGAGGTGAAGAGACCCAGTACTTC. The chain links TRBV9 to TRBJ2-5, with D maybe TRBD2 (6 bases). This CDR3 has 15 residues. The germline gives CDR1 SGDLS, CDR2 YYNGEE. The V gene lost 4 bases and the J gene lost 3 bases, with 16 bases spanning the gap.

DNA for the CDR3: TGTGCCATCACTGGGCGGGAGAACACTGAAGCTTTCTTT. Residues: CAITGRENTEAFF. J is TRBJ1-1 and V is TRBV10-3, with D unclear. CDR1 is ENHRY and CDR2 is SYGVKD in the germline V gene. CDR3 size: 13 residues. The V end lost 7 bases, the J end lost 1 base, and 10 bases lay between the germline ends.

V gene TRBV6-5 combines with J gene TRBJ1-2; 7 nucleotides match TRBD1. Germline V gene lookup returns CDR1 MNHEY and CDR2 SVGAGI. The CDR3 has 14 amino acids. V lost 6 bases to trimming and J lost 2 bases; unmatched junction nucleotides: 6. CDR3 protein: CASRQGTANYGYTF. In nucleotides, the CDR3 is TGTGCCAGCAGGCAAGGGACAGCGAACTATGGCTACACCTTC.

The CDR3 DNA is TGTGCCAGCAGCCAAGACCCAGGACAGGGGTCCCCCGAGCAGTACTTC. Its translation: CASSQDPGQGSPEQYF. The V gene is TRBV14, the J gene TRBJ2-7; 9 positions agree with TRBD1. Germline V gene sequence: CDR1 SGHDN, CDR2 FVKESK. Trimming removed 0 bases from V and 6 bases from J; junction bases left unmatched: 9. This CDR3 contains 16 residues.

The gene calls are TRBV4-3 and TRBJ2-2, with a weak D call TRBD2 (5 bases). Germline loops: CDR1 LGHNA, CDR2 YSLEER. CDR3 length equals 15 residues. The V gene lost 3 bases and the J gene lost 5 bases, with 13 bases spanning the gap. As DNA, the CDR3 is TGCGCCAGCAGCCAGAGAGTAACGGGGACCGGGGAGCTGTTTTTT. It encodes CASSQRVTGTGELFF.